These 9 T cell receptor beta chains were all obtained from the same sample, sequenced in a study of regulatory T cells in long-lasting Graves disease. Through Arm-PCR of CDR3 regions and iRepertoire HTBI primers, TCR beta libraries were built. Via MiXCR, TCRdb re-called the multiplex PCR reads, giving one row per CDR3 protein. This table has 250,000 or so distinct CDR3 sequences, 20% appearing once. Noted time point: newly diagnosed GD, antithyroid drugs for less than 3 months. Isolated PBMC RNA provided the starting material for the TCR library. The specimen comprised peripheral blood mononuclear cells (PBMCs), sampled at new diagnosis, from a patient treated with antithyroid drugs. All receptors derive from a female donor with Graves disease.

This clonotype showed up many times. The chain's CDR3 is CASSTGASAYEQYF. CDR3 in DNA: TGTGCCAGCAGCACCGGGGCCTCCGCCTACGAGCAGTACTTC. V and J are TRBV9 and TRBJ2-7; D may match TRBD1 or TRBD2 (5 bases each). V was pared by 4 bases and J by 2 bases, with 13 bases between. The CDR3 consists of 14 residues. Germline-derived CDR1 and CDR2 are SGDLS and YYNGEE.

Only a few counts were recorded for this clonotype. The chain combines TRBV19 with TRBJ2-5, with TRBD2 matching over 10 bases. Germline lookup yields CDR1 LNHDA and CDR2 SQIVND (reference sequence). CDR3 size: 17 residues. The V and J ends lost 3 bases and 5 bases, in that order; junction bases with no gene match: 12. The CDR3 region has the DNA TGTGCCAGTAGTATGGGGAGGCTAGCGGGAGCTATTGAGACCCAGTACTTC. Residues: CASSMGRLAGAIETQYF.

This clonotype was counted only a few times. The chain carries TRBV19 and TRBJ1-4; TRBD1 matches 8 bases. Germline V lookup: CDR1 LNHDA, CDR2 SQIVND (reference sequence). This CDR3 is 15 amino acids long. J gave up 1 base and V 9 bases, and 7 bases lay outside the gene matches. CDR3 region: CASGQGVGTNEKLFF. CDR3 DNA sequence: TGTGCCAGCGGACAGGGTGTTGGAACTAATGAAAAACTGTTTTTT.

Details on this clonotype: A read error may explain this, as a much larger clone is one base away. The chain joins TRBV30 to TRBJ2-2; a possible D gene is TRBD2 (5 bases). CDR3 length: 12 residues. Germline V lookup: CDR1 GTSNPN, CDR2 SVGIG (reference sequence). Trimming shortened V by 6 bases and J by 1 base, and 6 bases separated the two germline ends. The DNA for the CDR3 is TGTGCCTGTAGCGTGAACACCGGGGAGCTGTTTTTT. It yields the protein CACSVNTGELFF.

The CDR3 coding sequence is TGTGCCACCAGCGGGAGTGGCAGGACAGGGAGTTCCTACGAGCAGTACTTC. Protein: CATSGSGRTGSSYEQYF. The chain carries TRBV15 and TRBJ2-7; 8 bases agree with TRBD1. The CDR3 is 17 amino acids. The V gene's germline CDR1 is LNHNV and CDR2 YYDKDF (reference sequence). After removal of 5 bases from V and 1 base from J, the junction contained 13 bases not matched to a gene.

There are many counts of this clonotype. The rearrangement joins TRBV5-1 to TRBJ2-3; perhaps D is TRBD1 or TRBD2 (5 bases each). CDR1 SGHRS and CDR2 YFSETQ come from the germline V gene. V lost 0 bases and J 0 bases, leaving 11 bases between the germline ends. The length of the CDR3 is 16 residues. CDR3: CASSLALGVSTDTQYF. CDR3 nucleotides: TGCGCCAGCAGCTTGGCCCTGGGGGTTAGCACAGATACGCAGTATTTT.

This clonotype was seen a few times. The chain uses TRBV20-1 and TRBJ1-2; D is unclear. The CDR3 loop spans 14 amino acids. CDR1 and CDR2 from the germline V gene are DFQATT and SNEGSKA (reference sequence). Trimming left V 1 base short and J 5 bases short, with 14 bases between. The CDR3 DNA follows: TGCAGTGCTAGAGCGGGCGAGCCCTTATATGGCTACACCTTC. It codes for CSARAGEPLYGYTF.

The sample holds a few counts of this clonotype. It differs at one base from a far larger clone, so likely a read error. The chain combines TRBV7-2 with TRBJ2-3, with 16 bases aligning to TRBD2. TRBJ2-5 matches the DNA end more closely, so the J call is doubtful. This CDR3 spans 17 amino acids. Germline V gene data show CDR1 as SGHTA and CDR2 as FQGNSA. This chain's CDR3 is CASSFGTSGRARGTQYF. The CDR3 DNA sequence: TGTGCCAGCAGCTTTGGGACTAGCGGGAGGGCAAGGGGGACCCAGTACTTC.

This clonotype showed up many times. V gene TRBV7-2 combines with J gene TRBJ2-7; D may be TRBD2 (6 bases). Germline lookup yields CDR1 SGHTA and CDR2 FQGNSA. The CDR3 consists of 13 residues. Trimming removed 1 base from V and 6 bases from J, with 10 bases in between. CDR3 in DNA: TGTGCCAGCAGCTTAGTGACGGGGGTCGAGCAGTACTTC. Amino acid sequence: CASSLVTGVEQYF. Full variable domain (remainder filled in from reference TRBV7-2 and TRBJ2-7): GAGVSQSPSNKVTEKGKDVELRCDPISGHTALYWYRQSLGQGLEFLIYFQGNSAPDKSGLPSDRFSAERTGGSVSTLTIQRTQQEDSAVYLCASSLVTGVEQYFGPGTRLTVT.